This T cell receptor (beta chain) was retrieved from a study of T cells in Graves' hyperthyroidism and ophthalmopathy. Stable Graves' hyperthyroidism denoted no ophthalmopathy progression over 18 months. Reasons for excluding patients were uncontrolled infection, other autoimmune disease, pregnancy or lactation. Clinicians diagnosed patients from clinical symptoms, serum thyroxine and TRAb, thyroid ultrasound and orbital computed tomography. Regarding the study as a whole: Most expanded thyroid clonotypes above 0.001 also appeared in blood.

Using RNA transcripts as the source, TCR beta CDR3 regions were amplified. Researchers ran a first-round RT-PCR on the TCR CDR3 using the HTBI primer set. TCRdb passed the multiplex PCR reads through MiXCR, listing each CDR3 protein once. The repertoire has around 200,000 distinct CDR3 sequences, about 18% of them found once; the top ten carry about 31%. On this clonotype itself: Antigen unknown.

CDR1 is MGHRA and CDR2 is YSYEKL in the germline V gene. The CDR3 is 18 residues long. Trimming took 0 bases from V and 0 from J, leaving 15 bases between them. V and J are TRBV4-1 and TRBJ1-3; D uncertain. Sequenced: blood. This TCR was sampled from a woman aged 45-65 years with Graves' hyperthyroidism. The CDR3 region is CASSQDGPEGYSGNTIYF. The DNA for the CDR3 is TGCGCCAGCAGCCAAGATGGTCCCGAGGGATACTCTGGAAACACCATATATTTT.